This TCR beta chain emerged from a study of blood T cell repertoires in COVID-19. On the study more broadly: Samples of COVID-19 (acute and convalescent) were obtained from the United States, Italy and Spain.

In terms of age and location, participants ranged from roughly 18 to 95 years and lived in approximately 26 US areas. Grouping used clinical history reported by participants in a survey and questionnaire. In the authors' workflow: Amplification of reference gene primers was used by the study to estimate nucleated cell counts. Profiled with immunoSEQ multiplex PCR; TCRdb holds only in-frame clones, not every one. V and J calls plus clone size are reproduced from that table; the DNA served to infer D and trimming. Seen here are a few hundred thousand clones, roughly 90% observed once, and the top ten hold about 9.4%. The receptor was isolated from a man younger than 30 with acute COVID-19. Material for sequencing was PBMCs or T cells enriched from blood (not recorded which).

Written as DNA, the CDR3 is TGTGCCAGCAGTGAACTAGCGGGAGGGCCTGGGGACGAGCAGTACTTC. Amino acids: CASSELAGGPGDEQYF. V usage is TRBV2 and J usage is TRBJ2-7; 12 bases are shared with TRBD2. Germline CDR1 is SNHLY and CDR2 is FYNNEI. V lost 2 bases to trimming and J lost 5 bases; unmatched junction nucleotides: 7. The CDR3 sequence is 16 residues long.